This TCR beta chain was sequenced for a study of CD8+ T cells in alopecia areata (dated by TCRdb to 2016 to 2018). With regard to the full study: The treated patients, all with moderate-to-severe alopecia areata, were enrolled in an open-label pilot trial of oral tofacitinib given at 5 to 10 mg twice daily. Patients received tofacitinib for 6 to 18 months and were then followed off drug for 6 months to check for delayed response and recurrence. High-throughput TCRbeta sequencing was used to examine T cell clonal expansion in alopecia areata in both the C3H/HeJ mouse model and human patients. On the human side, TCRbeta sequencing was run on scalp tissue and on sorted CD4+ and CD8+ peripheral blood T cells from healthy controls and from alopecia areata patients with either patchy or totalis/universalis disease. Biopsies were taken from tofacitinib-treated patients at baseline and at 4 and 24 weeks of treatment, and a later scalp biopsy was taken in several of the tofacitinib-treated patients. Clonality in the scalp was compared among normal scalp (n=4), patchy alopecia areata scalp (n=8), and alopecia totalis/universalis scalp (n=8). RNA came from the PAXgene miRNA kit for fixed scalp, the miRNeasy kit for PBMCs, and the RNeasy kit for mouse skin. Amplification of TCRbeta CDR3 regions was done by immunoSEQ multiplex PCR using 35 Vbeta forward primers and 13 Jbeta reverse primers.

Comment on this clone: Its antigen target is currently unknown. No per-base quality is available; no much larger clone lies one base away.

Overall study outcomes, separate from this receptor: TCR sequences shared between patients were less clear than in mice, possibly partly because of HLA diversity in the patient population. Lesional scalp, especially in alopecia totalis/universalis, showed higher clonality and more expanded CD8+ clones than normal scalp, suggesting antigenic drive. Scalp TCR repertoire analysis is complicated because resident alphabeta T cells in normal human skin are also sequenced, whereas mouse skin is dominated by gammadelta T cells.

Unmatched junction bases come to 7, with V trimmed by 4 bases and J by 7 bases. From the cysteine through the phenylalanine, the CDR3 covers 15 amino acids. CDR3 DNA only is kept here, 45 bases in frame from base 1. The germline V gene provides CDR1 SNHLY and CDR2 FYNNEI. Library method: the immunoSEQ multiplex PCR assay. To provide template for TCR sequencing, every sample had RNA extracted and reverse transcribed into cDNA. First-strand cDNA was synthesized using SuperScript III with a 2:1 mix of oligo-dT and random hexamers. A synthetic immune receptor repertoire was used to measure amplification bias, and any remaining bias was corrected computationally. As for the original processing: After raw reads were preprocessed to remove errors, the CDR3 was defined following IMGT conventions as running from the conserved cysteine to phenylalanine. Clonality was computed as 1 minus the Shannon entropy, with the entropy normalized by log2 of the number of productive unique TCRs. Whether each scalp clone was CD4 or CD8 was inferred by checking scalp TCRbeta sequences against the CD4 and CD8 repertoires from sorted blood. This immuneACCESS table, as held by TCRdb, lists in-frame sequences with V and J called but not all clones. Of the missing ones, under half trace to an unresolved V gene in checked studies; the others have no known cause. V, J and clone size derive from that table, while D and trimming were established from the DNA sequence. Recorded for this sample are 150,000 to 200,000 clones; 59% of them occurred a single time. The ten biggest clones cover approximately 14% of the sample.

This sample's time point label indicates: baseline before oral tofacitinib. From alopecia areata patients, peripheral blood was collected along with lesional scalp punch biopsies. PBMCs were separated by density centrifugation and stained for CD3, CD4 and CD8, after which CD4+ and CD8+ T cells were sorted on a FACSAria. The chain was built from TRBV2 and TRBJ2-1; 10 nucleotides in the junction match TRBD2. Material: CD4+ T cells sorted from blood, obtained at week 0. The sequence came from a human donor with alopecia areata. The CDR3: CASSVHSGGPNEQFF. The DNA reads as follows: TGTGCCAGCAGTGTACATAGCGGGGGGCCGAATGAGCAGTTCTTC.